This T cell receptor beta chain comes out of a study of CD8 T cells in ankylosing spondylitis. Points from the study as a whole: A CD8+ phenotype characterized the disease-linked clones, which were relatively rare in peripheral blood.

In this sample, this clonotype turned up a few times. Its specificity is unknown. V lost 6 bases, J lost 4 bases, and 18 bases lay in between. The length of the CDR3 is 15 residues. TCRdb processed the 5' RACE reads anew with MiXCR; each CDR3 protein has one entry. The table includes approximately 260,000 distinct CDR3 sequences, 18% detected once. The chain employs TRBV12-3 or TRBV12-4 and TRBJ1-1; a weak D match, TRBD1 (5 bases). The sequence was obtained from a male donor with ankylosing spondylitis or in good health (not recorded which). The sequenced sample was blood, either unsorted or a sorted T cell fraction (not recorded which). The CDR3 spells CASSNQQVTSTEAFF. In DNA form, the CDR3 reads TGTGCCAGCAGCAACCAACAGGTGACCAGCACTGAAGCTTTCTTT.